The source of this T cell receptor (beta chain) is a study of T cell changes during pregnancy in multiple sclerosis (dated by TCRdb to between 2019 and 2020). Some background on the complete study: Changes in the T cell repertoire over the course of pregnancy were examined in this study in women with multiple sclerosis.

To note about this clone: It has no known antigen specificity. Base qualities are missing; no much larger clone stands one base away.

Library preparation used the immunoSEQ multiplex PCR assay. TCRdb took over this immuneACCESS table, retaining in-frame rearrangements with V and J assigned. Such tables are incomplete; in checked studies, under half of the missing clones stem from an unresolved V gene, and the remainder is unexplained. For this sample there are around 33,000 clones; nearly 90% appear just once. Together, the top ten hold around 0.62% of the sample. V is cut by 0 bases and J by 7 bases, and the space between the germline ends is 12 bases. CDR1 and CDR2 are read off the germline V gene (reference sequence) as WNHNN and SYGVQD. The CDR3 starts with the cysteine, ends with the phenylalanine, and has 15 residues. The kept DNA is CDR3 alone, 45 bases in frame from the first base.

Sequenced here: CD4+ T cells from peripheral blood mononuclear cells, sampled in the third trimester of pregnancy. The sequence joins TRBV10-1 to TRBJ2-2; a weak D assignment points to TRBD1 (5 bases agree). The clonotype was recovered from a female donor in good health, enrolled as a control in a pregnancy study. This receptor has the CDR3 CASSESVLGRGELFF. The DNA sequence is given as TGCGCCAGCAGTGAGTCAGTACTGGGGCGCGGGGAGCTGTTTTTT.